This is a list of T cell receptor beta chains from one sample in a study of T cells in Graves' hyperthyroidism and ophthalmopathy. TCRdb reprocessed the multiplex PCR reads with MiXCR, giving one entry per CDR3 protein. The top ten hold around 35% of the sample, which has about 350,000 distinct CDR3 sequences, about 15% seen once. The sequencing sample was made of blood. These receptors were collected from a woman aged 25 to 39 with Graves' hyperthyroidism that later progressed to Graves' ophthalmopathy. Both conserved end residues are part of each CDR3. A D gene is named only where the DNA matches it firmly. Size is stated for part of the rows, as once, few or many counts, or as a class when the clone is expanded.

D gene | J gene | V gene | clone size | CDR3 protein | CDR3 DNA
TRBD1 | TRBJ2-3 | TRBV9 | many | CASSARGTAPLFVLWDTQYF | TGTGCCAGCAGCGCTAGAGGGACAGCGCCTTTATTTGTTTTGTGGGATACGCAGTATTTT
- | TRBJ1-5 | TRBV25-1 | few | CASGRTGNQPQHF | TGTGCCAGCGGTCGGACAGGCAATCAGCCCCAGCATTTT
TRBD1 | TRBJ2-2 | TRBV6-5 | - | CASSTREGGDTGELFF | TGTGCCAGCAGTACCCGAGAAGGGGGCGACACCGGGGAGCTGTTTTTT
TRBD1 | TRBJ1-1 | TRBV12-3/TRBV12-4 | many | CASSSTGDLAEAFF | TGTGCCAGCAGTTCGACAGGGGATCTCGCTGAAGCTTTCTTT
- | TRBJ2-6 | TRBV5-1 | few | CASSLGMGANVLTF | TGCGCCAGCAGCTTGGGCATGGGGGCCAACGTCCTGACTTTC
- | TRBJ2-1 | TRBV27 | many | CASSLTGYNEQFF | TGTGCCAGCAGTTTAACGGGATACAATGAGCAGTTCTTC
TRBD2 | TRBJ2-3 | TRBV28 | many | CASSFSGSKGDTQYF | TGTGCCAGCAGTTTTAGCGGGAGCAAGGGAGATACGCAGTATTTT
- | TRBJ1-5 | TRBV3-1 | - | CASSLGGGSNQPQHF | TGTGCCAGCAGCTTAGGCGGTGGTAGCAATCAGCCCCAGCATTTT
- | TRBJ2-3 | TRBV9 | few | CASSSFRSTDTQYF | TGTGCCAGCAGCTCATTCAGGAGCACAGATACGCAGTATTTT
- | TRBJ2-7 | TRBV2 | - | CASSFGTPLSSYEQYF | TGTGCCAGCAGTTTCGGGACTCCTCTAAGCTCCTACGAGCAGTACTTC
TRBD2 | TRBJ2-7 | TRBV15 | - | CATSRELAAYEQYF | TGTGCCACCAGCAGAGAACTAGCGGCCTACGAGCAGTACTTC
- | TRBJ2-7 | TRBV20-1 | few | CSGRGFSEYEQYF | TGCAGTGGTCGCGGTTTCTCCGAATACGAGCAGTACTTC
TRBD2 | TRBJ2-1 | TRBV7-8 | many | CASASRAGGFYNEQFF | TGTGCCAGCGCCTCCAGGGCGGGGGGGTTTTACAATGAGCAGTTCTTC
TRBD1 | TRBJ1-1 | TRBV4-2 | - | CASSQGTGEGAFF | TGTGCCAGCAGCCAAGGGACAGGCGAAGGAGCTTTCTTT
TRBD2 | TRBJ2-1 | TRBV3-1 | many | CASSPRLSGGAHEQFF | TGTGCCAGCAGCCCCCGGCTGAGCGGGGGGGCTCATGAGCAGTTCTTC
- | TRBJ1-2 | TRBV6-5 | many | CASSPTGITNYGYTF | TGTGCCAGCAGTCCCACCGGGATAACTAACTATGGCTACACCTTC
TRBD2 | TRBJ2-7 | TRBV20-1 | - | CSARGSGSYEQYF | TGCAGTGCTAGGGGTAGCGGGAGTTACGAGCAGTACTTC
TRBD1 | TRBJ2-7 | TRBV11-2 | many | CASSLTPGQNYEQYF | TGTGCCAGCAGCCTTACTCCGGGACAGAACTACGAGCAGTACTTC
- | TRBJ1-6 | TRBV5-1 | - | CASSWTAFSYNSPLHF | TGCGCCAGCAGTTGGACAGCCTTCTCCTATAATTCACCCCTCCACTTT
- | TRBJ2-7 | TRBV30 | many | CAWKHSYEQYF | TGTGCCTGGAAGCACTCCTACGAGCAGTACTTC
- | TRBJ2-3 | TRBV20-1 | - | CSARESGDTQYF | TGCAGTGCTAGAGAATCGGGAGATACGCAGTATTTT
- | TRBJ1-3 | TRBV25-1 | many | CASSDRGPGNTIYF | TGTGCCAGCAGTGACAGGGGACCCGGAAACACCATATATTTT
- | TRBJ1-2 | TRBV10-2 | many | CASMGAEVYGYTF | TGCGCCAGCATGGGCGCGGAGGTCTATGGCTACACCTTC
- | TRBJ1-5 | TRBV19 | - | CASSKTRTGYGNQPQHF | TGTGCCAGTAGTAAGACCCGAACAGGGTATGGCAATCAGCCCCAGCATTTT
- | TRBJ1-6 | TRBV10-2 | many | CASSGTGQNLLPLHF | TGCGCCAGCAGTGGAACCGGACAGAACCTATTACCCCTCCACTTT
- | TRBJ2-5 | TRBV2 | many | CASSEGETQYF | TGTGCCAGCAGTGAGGGGGAGACCCAGTACTTC
TRBD1 | TRBJ2-7 | TRBV18 | - | CASSPPRGSSYEQYF | TGTGCCAGCTCACCACCCAGGGGGAGCTCCTACGAGCAGTACTTC
- | TRBJ2-7 | TRBV7-8 | few | CASSLGDTAYEQYF | TGTGCCAGCAGCTTGGGGGACACAGCCTACGAGCAGTACTTC
- | TRBJ2-5 | TRBV11-2 | many | CASSFEVGTQYF | TGTGCCAGCAGCTTTGAAGTTGGGACCCAGTACTTC
TRBD2 | TRBJ2-3 | TRBV30 | few | CAWSSPGLAGGASTDTQYF | TGTGCCTGGAGTTCCCCAGGACTAGCGGGGGGGGCTAGCACAGATACGCAGTATTTT
TRBD2 | TRBJ2-7 | TRBV6-6 | many | CASSYSGTSGSYEQYF | TGTGCCAGCAGTTACTCCGGGACTAGCGGCTCCTACGAGCAGTACTTC
TRBD1 | TRBJ1-2 | TRBV6-5 | many | CASSYSGQGPYYGYTF | TGTGCCAGCAGTTACTCTGGACAGGGACCTTACTATGGCTACACCTTC
- | TRBJ2-2 | TRBV4-1 | few | CASSPRLSRAGELFF | TGCGCCAGCAGCCCGCGATTGAGCCGAGCCGGGGAGCTGTTTTTT
TRBD1 | TRBJ1-2 | TRBV3-1 | many | CASSWGQGYGYTF | TGTGCCAGCAGTTGGGGACAGGGCTATGGCTACACCTTC
TRBD1 | TRBJ2-2 | TRBV28 | many | CASSYRGGTGELFF | TGTGCCAGCAGTTACAGGGGTGGAACCGGGGAGCTGTTTTTT
- | TRBJ1-1 | TRBV2 | many | CAGTREGWNTEAFF | TGTGCCGGTACCAGGGAGGGATGGAACACTGAAGCTTTCTTT
- | TRBJ1-4 | TRBV2 | many | CASSEGNNEKLFF | TGTGCCAGCAGTGAAGGAAATAATGAAAAACTGTTTTTT
- | TRBJ1-1 | TRBV5-1 | - | CASSLGPGTVEAFF | TGCGCCAGCAGCTTGGGGCCCGGGACGGTTGAAGCTTTCTTT
- | TRBJ2-1 | TRBV5-1 | many | CASTSRGGRNEQFF | TGCGCCAGCACCTCGAGGGGGGGCCGGAATGAGCAGTTCTTC
TRBD1 | TRBJ1-1 | TRBV5-5 | many | CASSLTGDLNTEAFF | TGTGCCAGCAGCTTAACAGGGGACTTGAACACTGAAGCTTTCTTT